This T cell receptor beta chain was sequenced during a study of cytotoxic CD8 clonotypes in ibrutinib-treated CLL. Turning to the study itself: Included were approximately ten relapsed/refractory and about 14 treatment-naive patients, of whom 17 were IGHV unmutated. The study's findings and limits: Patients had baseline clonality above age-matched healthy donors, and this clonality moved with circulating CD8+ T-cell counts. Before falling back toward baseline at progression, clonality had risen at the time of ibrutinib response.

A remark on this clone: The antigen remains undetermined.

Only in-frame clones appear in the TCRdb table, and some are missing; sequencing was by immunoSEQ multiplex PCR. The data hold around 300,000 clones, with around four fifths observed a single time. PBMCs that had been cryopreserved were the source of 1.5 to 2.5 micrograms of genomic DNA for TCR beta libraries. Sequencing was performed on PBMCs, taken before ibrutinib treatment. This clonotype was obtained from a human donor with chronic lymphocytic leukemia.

CDR3 in amino acids: CASSQGAIDEQYF. The CDR3 region has the DNA TGCGCCAGCAGCCAAGGTGCAATCGACGAGCAGTACTTC. The chain combines TRBV4-3 with TRBJ2-7, with D unresolved. V lost 1 base and J lost 5, with 9 bases in between. Germline values: CDR1 LGHNA, CDR2 YSLEER. The CDR3 is 13 amino acids.